This record covers a single TCR beta chain. These data belong to a study of blood T cell repertoires in COVID-19. Study-level background: From the United States, Italy and Spain came samples of acute and convalescent COVID-19. PBMCs, B-cell-depleted T cells, or T cells were the source of the cDNA or gDNA that made up the material.

Authors' analysis steps: The assay estimated nucleated cells by amplifying reference gene primers. The protocol was immunoSEQ multiplex PCR, while the TCRdb copy is restricted to in-frame clones and leaves out a portion. The V and J calls and clone size are taken from that table; D and trimming were inferred from the DNA. The sample has about 170,000 clones; 84% are singletons. The V segment lost 4 bases and the J segment 5 bases; nucleotides outside the gene matches: 3. Germline V lookup: CDR1 SGHTA, CDR2 FQGNSA. The CDR3 sequence is 13 residues long. Seattle cases were enrolled at active infection and followed longitudinally.

The chain employs TRBV7-2 and TRBJ1-2, with 8 nucleotides matching TRBD1. Sequenced input: peripheral blood. The receptor's source is a woman aged 80 or over with COVID-19, enrolled during active disease. The CDR3 here is CASSSGQGYGYTF. CDR3 coding DNA: TGTGCCAGCAGCTCCGGACAGGGATATGGCTACACCTTC.